The present entry profiles one T cell receptor (beta chain) with its context. Its cognate antigen is unknown. This entry belongs to a study of cytomegalovirus exposure and HLA in healthy donors. General study findings and limits: There were some public TCRs occurring in many donors, but most TCR sequences were rare. An analysis done earlier found most TCR beta V segments productive about 87% or about 30% of the time.

Use of 60 Vbeta and 13 Jbeta primers characterized the PCR. Methods used by the authors: Counted up in a later analysis, unique TCR beta chains came to approximately 77 million, with around 11 million shared. The assay was immunoSEQ multiplex PCR, and TCRdb's table has in-frame clones only and misses some. The V and J calls and the clone size are those of that table, but D and trimming were determined from the DNA. The sample's table shows some 160,000 clones. The CDR3 has 13 amino acids. The germline V gene encodes CDR1 MNHEY and CDR2 SVGAGI. V was pared by 9 bases and J by 0 bases, with 2 bases of the junction left unmatched.

Sequencing was done on a sample of PBMCs. The origin of this receptor is a young man in good health and CMV-seronegative. This chain connects TRBV6-5 to TRBJ2-1; 7 bases match TRBD2. CDR3 in amino acids: CASQRDSYNEQFF. CDR3 coding DNA: TGTGCCAGTCAGCGGGACTCCTACAATGAGCAGTTCTTC.